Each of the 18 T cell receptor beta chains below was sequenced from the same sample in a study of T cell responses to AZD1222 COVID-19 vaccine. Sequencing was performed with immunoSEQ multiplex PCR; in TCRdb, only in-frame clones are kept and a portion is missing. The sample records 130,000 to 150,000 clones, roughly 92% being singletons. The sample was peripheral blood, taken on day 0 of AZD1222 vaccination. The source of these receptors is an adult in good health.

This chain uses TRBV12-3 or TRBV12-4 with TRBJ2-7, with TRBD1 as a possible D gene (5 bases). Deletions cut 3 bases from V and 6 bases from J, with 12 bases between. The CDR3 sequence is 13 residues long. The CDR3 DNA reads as TGTGCCAGCAGTTTCCAGGGTGCTCTCGAGCAGTACTTC. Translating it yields CASSFQGALEQYF.

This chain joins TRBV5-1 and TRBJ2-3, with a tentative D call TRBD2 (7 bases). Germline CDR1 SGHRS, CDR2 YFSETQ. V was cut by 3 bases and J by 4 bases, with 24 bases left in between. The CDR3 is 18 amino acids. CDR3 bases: TGCGCCAGCAGCTCTGGGAGGGGGGCCGCGCCCTCCTCAGATACGCAGTATTTT. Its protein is CASSSGRGAAPSSDTQYF.

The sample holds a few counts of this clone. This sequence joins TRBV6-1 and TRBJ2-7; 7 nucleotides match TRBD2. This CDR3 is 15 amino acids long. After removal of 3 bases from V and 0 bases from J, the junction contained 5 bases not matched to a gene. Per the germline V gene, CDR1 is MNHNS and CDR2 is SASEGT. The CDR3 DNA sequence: TGTGCCAGCAGTGACGGACTAGAAGGCTCCTACGAGCAGTACTTC. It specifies CASSDGLEGSYEQYF.

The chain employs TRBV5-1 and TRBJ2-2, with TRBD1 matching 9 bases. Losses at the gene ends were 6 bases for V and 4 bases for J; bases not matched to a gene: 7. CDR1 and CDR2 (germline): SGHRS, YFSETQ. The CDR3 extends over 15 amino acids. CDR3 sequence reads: CASTRTGDGTGELFF. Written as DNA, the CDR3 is TGCGCCAGCACGAGGACAGGGGACGGCACCGGGGAGCTGTTTTTT.

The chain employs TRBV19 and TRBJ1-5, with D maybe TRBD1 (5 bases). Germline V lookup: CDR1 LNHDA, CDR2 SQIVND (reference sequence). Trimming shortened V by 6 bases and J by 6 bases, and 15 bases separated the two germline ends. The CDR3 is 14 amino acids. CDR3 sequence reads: CASSFSRARQPQHF. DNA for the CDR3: TGTGCCAGTAGCTTCTCCAGGGCACGTCAGCCCCAGCATTTT.

The CDR3 spells CASSQGTHLTGELFF. The CDR3 DNA reads TGTGCCAGCAGCCAAGGGACCCATCTCACCGGGGAGCTGTTTTTT. This rearrangement joins TRBV13 to TRBJ2-2; D may be TRBD1 or TRBD2 (5 bases each). Deletions cut 5 bases from V and 4 bases from J, with 14 bases between. CDR1 and CDR2 from the germline V gene are PRHDT and FYEKMQ (reference sequence). The CDR3 runs 15 residues.

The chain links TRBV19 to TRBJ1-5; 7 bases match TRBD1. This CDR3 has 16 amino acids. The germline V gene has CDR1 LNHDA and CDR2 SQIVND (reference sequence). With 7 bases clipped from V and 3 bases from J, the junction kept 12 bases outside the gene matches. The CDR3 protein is CASTGTAETLNQPQHF. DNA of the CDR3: TGTGCCAGTACCGGGACAGCTGAGACTCTCAATCAGCCCCAGCATTTT.

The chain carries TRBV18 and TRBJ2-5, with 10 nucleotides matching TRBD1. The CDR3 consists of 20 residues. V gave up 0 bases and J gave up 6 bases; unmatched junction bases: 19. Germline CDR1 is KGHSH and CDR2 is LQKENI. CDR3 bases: TGTGCCAGCTCACCACCGGTGCGACAGGGGGCGAAGAACGGGGGGAAGACCCAGTACTTC. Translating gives CASSPPVRQGAKNGGKTQYF.

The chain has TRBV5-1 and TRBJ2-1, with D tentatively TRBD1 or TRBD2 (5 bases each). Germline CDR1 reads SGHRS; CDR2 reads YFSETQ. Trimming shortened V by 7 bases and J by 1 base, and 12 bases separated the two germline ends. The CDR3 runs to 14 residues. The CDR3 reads CASARDQSYNEQFF. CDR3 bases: TGCGCCAGCGCCAGGGACCAGTCCTACAATGAGCAGTTCTTC.

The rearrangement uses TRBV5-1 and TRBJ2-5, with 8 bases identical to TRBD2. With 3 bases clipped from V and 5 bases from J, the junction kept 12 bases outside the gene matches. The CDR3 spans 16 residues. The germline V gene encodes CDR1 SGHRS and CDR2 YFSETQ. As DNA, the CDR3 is TGCGCCAGCAGCTGGATAGCGGGGAGTCGTACTGAGACCCAGTACTTC. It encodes CASSWIAGSRTETQYF.

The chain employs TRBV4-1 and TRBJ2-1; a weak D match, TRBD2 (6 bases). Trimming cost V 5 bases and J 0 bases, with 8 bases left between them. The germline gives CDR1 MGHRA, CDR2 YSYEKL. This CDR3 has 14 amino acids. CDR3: CASSWDSSYNEQFF. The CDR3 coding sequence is TGCGCCAGCAGCTGGGACTCCTCCTACAATGAGCAGTTCTTC.

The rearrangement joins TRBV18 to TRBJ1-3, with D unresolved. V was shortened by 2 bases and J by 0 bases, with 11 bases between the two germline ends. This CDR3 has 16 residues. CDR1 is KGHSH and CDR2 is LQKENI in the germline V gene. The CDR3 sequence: CASSPGDRISGNTIYF. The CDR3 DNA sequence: TGTGCCAGCTCACCAGGTGACCGAATCTCTGGAAACACCATATATTTT.

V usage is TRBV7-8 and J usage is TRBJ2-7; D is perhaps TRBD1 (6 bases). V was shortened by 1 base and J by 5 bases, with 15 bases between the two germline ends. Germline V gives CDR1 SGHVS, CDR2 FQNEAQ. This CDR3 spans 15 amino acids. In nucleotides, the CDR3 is TGTGCCAGCAGCTTAGACAGGGTAAATATTAACGAGCAGTACTTC. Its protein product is CASSLDRVNINEQYF.

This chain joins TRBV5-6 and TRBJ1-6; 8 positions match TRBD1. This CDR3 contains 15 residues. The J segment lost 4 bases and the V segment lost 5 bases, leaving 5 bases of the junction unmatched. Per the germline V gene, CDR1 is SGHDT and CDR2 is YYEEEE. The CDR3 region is CASSWDRQYNSPLHF. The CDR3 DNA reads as TGTGCCAGCAGTTGGGACAGGCAATATAATTCACCCCTCCACTTT. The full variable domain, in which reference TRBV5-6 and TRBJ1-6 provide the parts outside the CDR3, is DAGVTQSPTHLIKTRGQQVTLRCSPKSGHDTVSWYQQALGQGPQFIFQYYEEEERQRGNFPDRFSGHQFPNYSSELNVNALLLGDSALYLCASSWDRQYNSPLHFGNGTRLTVT.

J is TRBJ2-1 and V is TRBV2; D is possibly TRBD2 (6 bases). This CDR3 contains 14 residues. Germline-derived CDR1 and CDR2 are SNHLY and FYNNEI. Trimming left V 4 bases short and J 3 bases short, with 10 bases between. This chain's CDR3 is CASSVDGGYNEQFF. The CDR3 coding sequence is TGTGCCAGCAGTGTTGACGGGGGCTACAATGAGCAGTTCTTC.

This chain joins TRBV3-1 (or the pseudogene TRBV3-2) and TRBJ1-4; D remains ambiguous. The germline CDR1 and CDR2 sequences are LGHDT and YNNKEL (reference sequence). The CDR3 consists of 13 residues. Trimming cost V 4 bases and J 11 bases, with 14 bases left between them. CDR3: CASSLSARKKLFF. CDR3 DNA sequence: TGTGCCAGCAGCCTAAGCGCTCGCAAGAAACTGTTTTTT.

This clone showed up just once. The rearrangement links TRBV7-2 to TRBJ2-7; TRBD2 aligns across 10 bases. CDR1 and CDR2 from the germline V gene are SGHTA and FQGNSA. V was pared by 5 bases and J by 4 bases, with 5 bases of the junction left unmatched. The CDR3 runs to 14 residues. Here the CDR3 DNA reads TGTGCCAGCAGCCGGACTAGCGGAGAATACGAGCAGTACTTC. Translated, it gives CASSRTSGEYEQYF.

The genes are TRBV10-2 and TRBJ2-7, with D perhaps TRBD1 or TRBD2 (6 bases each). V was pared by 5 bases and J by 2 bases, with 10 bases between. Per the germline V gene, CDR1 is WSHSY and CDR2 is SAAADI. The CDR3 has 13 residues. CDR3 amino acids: CASSRGEPYEQYF. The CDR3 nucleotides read TGCGCCAGCAGTAGGGGGGAGCCCTACGAGCAGTACTTC.